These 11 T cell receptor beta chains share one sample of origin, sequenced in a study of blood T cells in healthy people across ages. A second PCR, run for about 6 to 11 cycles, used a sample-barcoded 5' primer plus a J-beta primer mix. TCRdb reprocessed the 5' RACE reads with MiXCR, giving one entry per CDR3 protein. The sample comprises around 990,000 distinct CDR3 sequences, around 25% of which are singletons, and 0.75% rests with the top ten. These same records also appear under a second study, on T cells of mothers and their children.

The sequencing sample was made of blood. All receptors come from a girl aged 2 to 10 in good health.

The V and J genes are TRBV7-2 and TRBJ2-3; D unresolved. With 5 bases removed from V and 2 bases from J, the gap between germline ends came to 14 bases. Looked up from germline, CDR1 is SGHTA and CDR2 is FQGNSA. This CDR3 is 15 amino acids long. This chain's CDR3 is CASSRRSMLTDTQYF. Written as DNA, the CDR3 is TGTGCCAGCAGCCGACGGTCGATGCTCACAGATACGCAGTATTTT.

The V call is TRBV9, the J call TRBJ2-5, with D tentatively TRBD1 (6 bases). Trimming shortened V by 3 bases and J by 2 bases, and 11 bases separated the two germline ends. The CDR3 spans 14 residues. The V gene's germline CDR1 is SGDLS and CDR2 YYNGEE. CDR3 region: CASSAPDRQETQYF. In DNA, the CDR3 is TGTGCCAGCAGCGCCCCCGACAGGCAAGAGACCCAGTACTTC.

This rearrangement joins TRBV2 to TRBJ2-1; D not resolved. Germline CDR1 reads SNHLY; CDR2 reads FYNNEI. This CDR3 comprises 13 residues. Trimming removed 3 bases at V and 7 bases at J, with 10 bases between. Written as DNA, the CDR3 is TGTGCCAGCAGTGACATAACTCTGAATGAGCAGTTCTTC. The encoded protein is CASSDITLNEQFF.

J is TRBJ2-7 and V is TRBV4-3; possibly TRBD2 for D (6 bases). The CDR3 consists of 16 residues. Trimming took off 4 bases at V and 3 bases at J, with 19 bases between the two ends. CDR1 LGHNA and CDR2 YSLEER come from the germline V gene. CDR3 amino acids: CASSPSRGYWIYEQYF. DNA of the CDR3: TGCGCCAGCAGCCCGTCCCGGGGGTATTGGATCTACGAGCAGTACTTC.

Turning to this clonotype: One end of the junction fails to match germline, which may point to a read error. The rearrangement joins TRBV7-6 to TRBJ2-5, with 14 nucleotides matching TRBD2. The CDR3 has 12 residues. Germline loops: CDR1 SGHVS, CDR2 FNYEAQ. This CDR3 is CASKGLAGEPFF. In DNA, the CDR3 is TGTGCCAGCAAGGGACTAGCGGGAGAACCGTTCTTC.

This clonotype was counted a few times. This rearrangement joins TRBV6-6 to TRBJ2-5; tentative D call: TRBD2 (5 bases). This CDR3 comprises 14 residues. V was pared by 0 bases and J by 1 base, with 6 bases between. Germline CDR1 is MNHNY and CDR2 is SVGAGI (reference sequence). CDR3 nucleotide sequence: TGTGCCAGCAGTTACTCGAGGGTCCAAGAGACCCAGTACTTC. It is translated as CASSYSRVQETQYF.

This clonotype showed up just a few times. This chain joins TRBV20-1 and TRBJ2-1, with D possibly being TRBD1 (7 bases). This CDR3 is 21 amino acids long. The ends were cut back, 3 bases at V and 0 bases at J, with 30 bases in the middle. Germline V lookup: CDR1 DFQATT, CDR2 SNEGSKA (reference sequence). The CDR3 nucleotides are TGCAGTGCTAGCCTAGGGATCGGGGGACAGCCGACCCCAAGCTCCTACAATGAGCAGTTCTTC. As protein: CSASLGIGGQPTPSSYNEQFF.

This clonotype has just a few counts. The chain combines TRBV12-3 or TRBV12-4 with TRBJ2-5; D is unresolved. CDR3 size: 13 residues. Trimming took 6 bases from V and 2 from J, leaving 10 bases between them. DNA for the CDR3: TGTGCCAGCAGGGACGACCTACAAGAGACCCAGTACTTC. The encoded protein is CASRDDLQETQYF.

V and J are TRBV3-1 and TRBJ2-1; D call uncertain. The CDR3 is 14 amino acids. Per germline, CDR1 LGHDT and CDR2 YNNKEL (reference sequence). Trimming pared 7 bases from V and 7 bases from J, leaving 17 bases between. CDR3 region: CASTDVSMSNEQFF. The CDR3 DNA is TGTGCCAGCACCGACGTCAGCATGAGTAATGAGCAGTTCTTC.

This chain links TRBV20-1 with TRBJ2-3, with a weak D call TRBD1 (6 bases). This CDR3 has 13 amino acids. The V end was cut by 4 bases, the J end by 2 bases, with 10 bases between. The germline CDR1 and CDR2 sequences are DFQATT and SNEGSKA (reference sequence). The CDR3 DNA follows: TGCAGTGCTAAAAGGGACACCACAGATACGCAGTATTTT. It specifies CSAKRDTTDTQYF.

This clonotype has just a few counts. CDR3 sequence reads: CASRVTGASTDTQYF. In DNA, the CDR3 is TGTGCCAGCAGGGTTACAGGGGCTAGCACAGATACGCAGTATTTT. The J gene is TRBJ2-3, the V gene TRBV12-3 or TRBV12-4; 7 positions match TRBD1. V shed 6 bases and J 0 bases; nucleotides not matched to a gene: 6. The CDR3 loop spans 15 amino acids.